The T cell receptor (beta chain) under discussion was sequenced for a study of OX40 agonist ivuxolimab in advanced cancers. Study context: Of mixed ages from about 23 to 85 and averaging approximately 60 years, the group was about 80% male. Three patients showed partial responses: one hepatocellular carcinoma and two cutaneous melanoma cases.

Excluded were patients having autoimmune disease history or systemic immunosuppression. V was clipped by 4 bases and J by 0 bases, with 14 bases between them. The length of the CDR3 is 16 residues. Germline loops: CDR1 LNHDA, CDR2 SQIVND (reference sequence). Produced via immunoSEQ multiplex PCR; TCRdb's table is partial and in-frame only. This table has about 64,000 clones, about four fifths appearing once. The receptor was derived from an adult with an advanced solid tumor such as melanoma, head and neck, liver or kidney cancer. The chain uses TRBV19 and TRBJ2-3; TRBD1 might be the D (5 bases). The specimen comprised CD4+ or CD8+ T cells sorted from blood, sampled in a trial of the OX40 agonist ivuxolimab. CDR3 coding DNA: TGTGCCAGTAGTAACAGACAGAGATCAAGCACAGATACGCAGTATTTT. It codes for CASSNRQRSSTDTQYF.